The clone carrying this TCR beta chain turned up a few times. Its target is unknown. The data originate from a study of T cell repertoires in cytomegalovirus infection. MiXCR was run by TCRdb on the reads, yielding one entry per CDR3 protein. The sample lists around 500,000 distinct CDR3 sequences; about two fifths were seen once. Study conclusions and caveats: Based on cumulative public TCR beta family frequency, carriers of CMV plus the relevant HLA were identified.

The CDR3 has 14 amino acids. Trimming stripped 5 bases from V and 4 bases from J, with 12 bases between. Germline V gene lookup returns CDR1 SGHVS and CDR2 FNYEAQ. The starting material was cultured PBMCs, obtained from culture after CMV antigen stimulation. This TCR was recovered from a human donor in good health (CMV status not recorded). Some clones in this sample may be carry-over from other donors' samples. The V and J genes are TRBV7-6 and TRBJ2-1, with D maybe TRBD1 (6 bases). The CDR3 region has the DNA TGTGCCAGCAGCCAAAAGACAGGATACAATGAGCAGTTCTTC. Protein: CASSQKTGYNEQFF.